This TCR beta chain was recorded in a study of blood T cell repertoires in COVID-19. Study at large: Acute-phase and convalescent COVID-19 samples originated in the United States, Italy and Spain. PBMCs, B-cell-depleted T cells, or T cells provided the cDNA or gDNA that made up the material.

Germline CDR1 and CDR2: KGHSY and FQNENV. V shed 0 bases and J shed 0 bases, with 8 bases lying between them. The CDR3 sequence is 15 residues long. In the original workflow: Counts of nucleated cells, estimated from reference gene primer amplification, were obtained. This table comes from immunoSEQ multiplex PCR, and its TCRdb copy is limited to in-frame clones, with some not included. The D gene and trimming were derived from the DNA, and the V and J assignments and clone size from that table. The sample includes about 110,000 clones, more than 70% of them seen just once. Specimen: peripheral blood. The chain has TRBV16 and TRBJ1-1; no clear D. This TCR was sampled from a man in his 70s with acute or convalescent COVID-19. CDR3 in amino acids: CASSQSGLLNTEAFF. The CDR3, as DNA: TGTGCCAGCAGCCAATCTGGGCTGCTGAACACTGAAGCTTTCTTT.